The 20 T cell receptor beta chains listed next were all sequenced from one sample in a study of cytomegalovirus exposure and HLA in healthy donors. Amplification used 60 Vbeta primers and 13 Jbeta primers. Sequencing used immunoSEQ multiplex PCR; TCRdb keeps in-frame clones, though not all of them. This table has about 130,000 clones, less than 80% appearing once. The sample taken for sequencing was PBMCs. These receptors originate from a man aged 30 to 39 in good health and CMV-seronegative.

The gene calls are TRBV5-1 and TRBJ1-3; the D is unclear. Germline-derived CDR1 and CDR2 are SGHRS and YFSETQ. The V gene lost 0 bases and the J gene lost 2 bases, with 9 bases spanning the gap. This CDR3 is built from 15 residues. The CDR3 protein is CASSLAEGAGNTIYF. The CDR3 region has the DNA TGCGCCAGCAGCTTGGCCGAGGGTGCTGGAAACACCATATATTTT.

About this clone: At one end, the junction sequence differs from germline, possibly due to a read error. This sequence joins TRBV6-6 and TRBJ1-6; D is perhaps TRBD1 (5 bases). The germline gives CDR1 MNHNY, CDR2 SVGAGI (reference sequence). There are 10 residues in the CDR3. CDR3 nucleotides: TGTGCCAGCTGCTGTGGACATAACGACTTT. Translated: CASCCGHNDF.

The table lists this clone with a few counts. J is TRBJ2-1 and V is TRBV20-1; D ambiguous. V lost 3 bases and J lost 9, with 9 bases in between. The CDR3 sequence is 11 residues long. CDR1 is DFQATT and CDR2 is SNEGSKA in the germline V gene (reference sequence). CDR3 region: CSARIPGEQFF. The CDR3 DNA reads as TGCAGTGCTAGGATTCCGGGTGAGCAGTTCTTC.

The chain combines TRBV29-1 with TRBJ1-2; tentatively, D is TRBD1 (5 bases). V was pared by 4 bases and J by 6 bases, with 6 bases between. The germline CDR1 and CDR2 sequences are SQVTM and ANQGSEA. This CDR3 is built from 10 residues. The CDR3 loop reads CSVGGDGYTF. CDR3 coding DNA: TGCAGCGTTGGGGGGGATGGCTACACCTTC.

The J gene is TRBJ2-1, the V gene TRBV9, with 9 bases matching TRBD2. The CDR3 is 14 residues long. CDR1 SGDLS and CDR2 YYNGEE come from the germline V gene. After removal of 0 bases from V and 7 bases from J, the junction contained 2 bases not matched to a gene. The CDR3 bases are TGTGCCAGCAGCGTAGTAGCGGGGGTTAATGAGCAGTTCTTC. It is translated as CASSVVAGVNEQFF. The full variable domain, with the rest looked up from reference TRBV9 and TRBJ2-1, is DSGVTQTPKHLITATGQRVTLRCSPRSGDLSVYWYQQSLDQGLQFLIQYYNGEERAKGNILERFSAQQFPDLHSELNLSSLELGDSALYFCASSVVAGVNEQFFGPGTRLTVL.

This clone was recorded a few times. The chain recombines TRBV7-3 with TRBJ2-1, with TRBD1 matching over 8 bases. This CDR3 spans 13 amino acids. Germline values: CDR1 SGHTA, CDR2 FQGTGA. Trimming took 4 bases from V and 6 from J; bases not matched to a gene: 2. The CDR3 DNA reads TGTGCCAGCAGCTCTACAGGGGGCAATGAGCAGTTCTTC. This codes for CASSSTGGNEQFF. The full variable domain, completed using reference TRBV7-3 and TRBJ2-1, is GAGVSQTPSNKVTEKGKYVELRCDPISGHTALYWYRQSLGQGPEFLIYFQGTGAADDSGLPNDRFFAVRPEGSVSTLKIQRTERGDSAVYLCASSSTGGNEQFFGPGTRLTVL.

CDR3 DNA: TGTGCCAGCATTGGGACAGGGGGTCTCTTTGGCTACACCTTC. This sequence encodes CASIGTGGLFGYTF. The chain joins TRBV6-1 to TRBJ1-2, with 11 positions matching TRBD1. Per germline, CDR1 MNHNS and CDR2 SASEGT. The CDR3 length is 14 residues. The V and J ends lost 7 bases and 7 bases, in that order; junction bases with no gene match: 8.

Comments on this clone: Different DNA sequences within this sample yield the same CDR3. The V call is TRBV7-9, the J call TRBJ2-1; D is unresolved. V was clipped by 2 bases and J by 4 bases, with 6 bases between them. Germline CDR1 and CDR2: SEHNR and FQNEAQ (reference sequence). This CDR3 is built from 13 residues. CDR3 coding DNA: TGTGCCAGCAGCTTATCACGGTACAATGAGCAGTTCTTC. Translated, it gives CASSLSRYNEQFF.

This chain links TRBV19 with TRBJ2-7, with 7 bases identical to TRBD2. The CDR3 is 15 amino acids. Looked up from germline, CDR1 is LNHDA and CDR2 is SQIVND (reference sequence). V lost 7 bases, J lost 7 bases, and 16 bases stayed unmatched. The DNA for the CDR3 is TGTGCCAGTAACGATCCGGGGAGGGGATCTACGGAGCAGTACTTC. Amino acids: CASNDPGRGSTEQYF. The entire variable domain, with the rest obtained from reference TRBV19 and TRBJ2-7, is as follows: DGGITQSPKYLFRKEGQNVTLSCEQNLNHDAMYWYRQDPGQGLRLIYYSQIVNDFQKGDIAEGYSVSREKKESFPLTVTSAQKNPTAFYLCASNDPGRGSTEQYFGPGTRLTVT.

This rearrangement joins TRBV6-6 to TRBJ2-1; TRBD1 matches 8 bases. Germline CDR1 is MNHNY and CDR2 is SVGAGI (reference sequence). CDR3 size: 14 residues. The V gene end was trimmed by 7 bases and the J gene end by 6 bases; junction bases not matched to a gene: 8. The DNA for the CDR3 is TGTGCCAGCATCAGGCAGGGGGCTACCAATGAGCAGTTCTTC. Encoded protein: CASIRQGATNEQFF.

The genes are TRBV18 and TRBJ2-3, with 7 nucleotides matching TRBD2. The CDR3 extends over 15 amino acids. J gave up 2 bases and V 2 bases, and 4 bases lay outside the gene matches. Looked up from germline, CDR1 is KGHSH and CDR2 is LQKENI. CDR3: CASSPGTTDTDTQYF. The CDR3 coding sequence is TGTGCCAGCTCACCAGGGACTACTGACACAGATACGCAGTATTTT. The complete variable domain, with remaining parts taken from reference TRBV18 and TRBJ2-3, reads NAGVMQNPRHLVRRRGQEARLRCSPMKGHSHVYWYRQLPEEGLKFMVYLQKENIIDESGMPKERFSAEFPKEGPSILRIQQVVRGDSAAYFCASSPGTTDTDTQYFGPGTRLTVL.

This chain connects TRBV5-5 to TRBJ2-7, with TRBD1 as a possible D gene (6 bases). Trimming removed 2 bases at V and 0 bases at J, with 15 bases between. CDR3 size: 16 residues. Per the germline V gene, CDR1 is SGHKS and CDR2 is YYEKEE (reference sequence). The CDR3 DNA reads as TGTGCCAGCAGCTTTCTCGGGACAACGCTCTCCTACGAGCAGTACTTC. Translation gives CASSFLGTTLSYEQYF.

This chain joins TRBV10-2 and TRBJ2-2; D gene ambiguous. CDR3 length equals 22 residues. CDR1 is WSHSY, CDR2 SAAADI, per germline. Trimming shortened V by 2 bases and J by 1 base, and 29 bases separated the two germline ends. DNA of the CDR3: TGCGCCAGCAGTGAGAGGTCTGGCCGAGGCTATGCCCAACCCAAGAACACCGGGGAGCTGTTTTTT. The encoded protein is CASSERSGRGYAQPKNTGELFF.

The chain employs TRBV19 and TRBJ1-1; no clear D. This CDR3 is 13 amino acids long. V shed 0 bases and J shed 6 bases, with 8 bases lying between them. Germline assignment: CDR1 LNHDA and CDR2 SQIVND (reference sequence). This chain's CDR3 is CASSIEGGAEAFF. The CDR3 nucleotides read TGTGCCAGTAGTATAGAAGGCGGCGCTGAAGCTTTCTTT.

The CDR3 loop reads CASSYSFDSFSYGYTF. CDR3 coding DNA: TGTGCCAGCAGTTACTCGTTCGACAGCTTTAGCTATGGCTACACCTTC. The chain is built from TRBV6-5 and TRBJ1-2; D possibly corresponds to TRBD1 (5 bases). The V and J ends lost 0 bases and 4 bases respectively, with 15 bases between them. The germline V gene encodes CDR1 MNHEY and CDR2 SVGAGI. The CDR3 totals 16 residues.

The rearrangement uses TRBV6-1 and TRBJ1-2; 9 positions match TRBD1. V was clipped by 4 bases and J by 8 bases; unmatched bases: 17. Germline V gene data show CDR1 as MNHNS and CDR2 as SASEGT. The CDR3 runs to 17 residues. This CDR3 reads CASSGLTGGDNYVGYTF. CDR3 nucleotides: TGTGCCAGCAGTGGACTGACAGGGGGAGACAATTATGTCGGCTACACCTTC.

The chain employs TRBV28 and TRBJ2-5, with a weak D call TRBD2 (5 bases). The DNA end is more similar to TRBJ2-7, so the J call may be wrong. This CDR3 contains 17 residues. The germline V gene encodes CDR1 MDHEN and CDR2 SYDVKM. This CDR3 is CASSLYWAEEPIYEQYF. As DNA, the CDR3 is TGTGCCAGCAGTTTATATTGGGCGGAGGAGCCAATCTACGAGCAGTACTTC.

This clone was found a few times. The chain links TRBV30 to TRBJ2-2; D might be TRBD2 (6 bases). The CDR3 length is 14 residues. The germline CDR1 and CDR2 sequences are GTSNPN and SVGIG (reference sequence). The germline V and J ends were trimmed by 3 bases and 0 bases, with 8 bases remaining between them. DNA for the CDR3: TGTGCCTGGAGGCGGGGCCCGAACACCGGGGAGCTGTTTTTT. Residues: CAWRRGPNTGELFF. Supplemented by reference TRBV30 and TRBJ2-2, the full variable domain reads SQTIHQWPATLVQPVGSPLSLECTVEGTSNPNLYWYRQAAGRGLQLLFYSVGIGQISSEVPQNLSASRPQDRQFILSSKKLLLSDSGFYLCAWRRGPNTGELFFGEGSRLTVL.

The chain employs TRBV20-1 and TRBJ2-1, with a possible D match to TRBD2 (5 bases). V was cut by 6 bases and J by 5 bases, with 8 bases left in between. The CDR3 runs to 11 residues. Germline CDR1 reads DFQATT; CDR2 reads SNEGSKA (reference sequence). CDR3 amino acids: CSAVGNNEQFF. CDR3 coding DNA: TGCAGTGCGGTCGGGAACAATGAGCAGTTCTTC.

V gene TRBV7-9 combines with J gene TRBJ2-1; 7 bases are a match to TRBD1. The CDR3 totals 12 residues. V shed 4 bases and J 10 bases; nucleotides not matched to a gene: 4. Germline V lookup: CDR1 SEHNR, CDR2 FQNEAQ (reference sequence). For the CDR3, the DNA is TGTGCCAGCAGCTCCTCGACAGGGGAGCAGTTCTTC. This translates into CASSSSTGEQFF.